The 13 T cell receptor beta chains given below trace back to one sample, sequenced in a study of human CD4 T cells and Enterobacteriaceae (TCRdb year 2020). Library preparation used the immunoSEQ multiplex PCR assay. What TCRdb holds here is the immuneACCESS table cut down to in-frame rearrangements. Part of the clones is not present; checked against another copy, under half of the missing clones reflect an unresolved V gene, and the others are unexplained. The table for this sample lists fewer than 35,000 clones; about 82% of them were counted only once. Jointly, the top ten make up approximately 0.95% of the sample. Memory CD4+ T cells were FACS-sorted on a FACSAria III to over 95% purity as all CD4+ cells other than CD45RA+CCR7+CD95- naive cells. The source material was memory CD4+ T cells from blood. Interpreted using the paper, the cell subset or site label stands for: total memory CD4 T cells sorted directly ex vivo, unstimulated. The receptor source for this set is a human donor in good health.

The chain carries TRBV10-1 and TRBJ2-5; 7 bases are shared with TRBD1. The germline V gene encodes CDR1 WNHNN and CDR2 SYGVQD (reference sequence). Trimming took 4 bases from V and 3 from J; bases not matched to a gene: 8. This CDR3 has 15 amino acids. DNA of the CDR3: TGCGCCAGCAGTGCCGAGAGGGGGCCCGAAGAGACCCAGTACTTC. It codes for CASSAERGPEETQYF.

The rearrangement joins TRBV7-8 to TRBJ1-6; 7 bases fit TRBD1. V trimming: 8 bases; J trimming: 8 bases; junction bases outside the gene matches: 6. Looked up from germline, CDR1 is SGHVS and CDR2 is FQNEAQ. CDR3 length equals 13 residues. CDR3 residues: CASGGTEDSPLHF. CDR3 nucleotide sequence: TGTGCCAGCGGCGGGACAGAAGATTCACCCCTCCACTTT.

This chain uses TRBV14 with TRBJ1-3; no firm D call. Deletions cut 0 bases from V and 2 bases from J, with 8 bases between. This CDR3 region has 15 residues. CDR1 and CDR2 (germline): SGHDN, FVKESK. CDR3 protein: CASSQERLPGNTIYF. CDR3 DNA: TGTGCCAGCAGCCAAGAACGCCTTCCTGGAAACACCATATATTTT.

The sample holds one count of this clone. The chain is built from TRBV27 and TRBJ2-7; D is unresolved. Deletions cut 4 bases from V and 4 bases from J, with 11 bases between. CDR1 is MNHEY, CDR2 SMNVEV, per germline (reference sequence). This CDR3 is 13 amino acids long. The CDR3 loop is CASSYLSGYEQYF. The CDR3 DNA reads TGTGCCAGCAGTTACCTATCCGGGTACGAGCAGTACTTC.

The genes are TRBV6-1 and TRBJ1-5; 12 bases are a match to TRBD1. The germline V gene encodes CDR1 MNHNS and CDR2 SASEGT. V gave up 4 bases and J gave up 6 bases; unmatched junction bases: 4. The CDR3 spans 15 residues. CDR3 protein: CASSGDRGHTQPQHF. CDR3 sequence (DNA): TGTGCCAGCAGTGGGGACAGGGGGCATACTCAGCCCCAGCATTTT.

This clone was detected once. This chain joins TRBV18 and TRBJ2-5; 9 nucleotides match TRBD1. V lost 6 bases, J lost 3 bases, and 5 bases stayed unmatched. The CDR3 is made up of 14 amino acids. The germline V gene encodes CDR1 KGHSH and CDR2 LQKENI. The CDR3 region is CASSEGQGKETQYF. The DNA for the CDR3 is TGTGCCAGCTCGGAAGGACAGGGGAAAGAGACCCAGTACTTC.

This CDR3 reads CASSGGTGLNYEQYF. CDR3 sequence (DNA): TGTGCCAGCAGTGGGGGGACAGGGCTTAACTACGAGCAGTACTTC. The V gene is TRBV6-1, the J gene TRBJ2-7, with 9 bases lining up with TRBD1. Germline trimming cut 4 bases from V and 3 bases from J; bases unmatched to any gene: 7. The CDR3 loop spans 15 amino acids. Germline V gene data show CDR1 as MNHNS and CDR2 as SASEGT.

The rearrangement uses TRBV18 and TRBJ2-1; no clear D gene. This CDR3 spans 12 amino acids. The V gene's germline CDR1 is KGHSH and CDR2 LQKENI. V was clipped by 3 bases and J by 8 bases, with 8 bases between them. In DNA, the CDR3 is TGTGCCAGCTCACCCTTCCGCGATGAGCAGTTCTTC. It translates to CASSPFRDEQFF.

The rearrangement joins TRBV2 to TRBJ1-2, with D uncertain. This CDR3 is 13 amino acids long. V was pared by 1 base and J by 3 bases, with 6 bases between. Germline CDR1 SNHLY, CDR2 FYNNEI. Here the CDR3 DNA reads TGTGCCAGCAGTGAAGGAGTAGACTATGGCTACACCTTC. Translated, it gives CASSEGVDYGYTF.

The CDR3 here is CASKGGIGSNYGYTF. The CDR3 DNA reads as TGTGCCAGCAAGGGGGGTATTGGTTCCAACTATGGCTACACCTTC. The chain combines TRBV2 with TRBJ1-2; D is possibly TRBD1 (6 bases). The germline CDR1 and CDR2 sequences are SNHLY and FYNNEI. Trimming pared 7 bases from V and 2 bases from J, leaving 17 bases between. The CDR3 runs to 15 residues. Full variable domain (rest looked up from reference TRBV2 and TRBJ1-2): EPEVTQTPSHQVTQMGQEVILRCVPISNHLYFYWYRQILGQKVEFLVSFYNNEISEKSEIFDDQFSVERPDGSNFTLKIRSTKLEDSAMYFCASKGGIGSNYGYTFGSGTRLTVV.

The chain is built from TRBV4-2 and TRBJ2-1; D remains unclear. With 4 bases removed from V and 4 bases from J, the gap between germline ends came to 11 bases. Germline CDR1 reads LGHNA; CDR2 reads YNFKEQ. CDR3 size: 14 residues. CDR3 coding DNA: TGTGCCAGCAGCCCACAGAAGGAGTACAATGAGCAGTTCTTC. Translated, it gives CASSPQKEYNEQFF.

This chain uses TRBV28 with TRBJ2-7, with TRBD2 matching over 8 bases. Germline V gene sequence: CDR1 MDHEN, CDR2 SYDVKM. This CDR3 spans 17 amino acids. With 9 bases clipped from V and 0 bases from J, the junction kept 16 bases outside the gene matches. CDR3 in amino acids: CARPELCGSGISYEQYF. As DNA, the CDR3 is TGTGCCAGGCCAGAACTTTGTGGTAGCGGGATCTCCTACGAGCAGTACTTC.

The gene calls are TRBV5-1 and TRBJ1-4; D not certain. CDR3 length equals 14 residues. Trimming cost V 4 bases and J 8 bases, with 15 bases left between them. Germline V gene sequence: CDR1 SGHRS, CDR2 YFSETQ. In DNA, the CDR3 is TGCGCCAGCAGCCTCTATGGCCAGAAGGAAAAACTGTTTTTT. Translating it yields CASSLYGQKEKLFF.